These 8 T cell receptor beta chains were sequenced from one sample in a study of siplizumab effects on memory and regulatory T cells. TCRdb's table, derived via immunoSEQ multiplex PCR, lists solely in-frame clones and lacks some. Of approximately 100,000 clones listed, roughly 94% are singletons. What was sequenced was Tregs sorted from blood. The receptors here all came from a human donor in good health.

The V call is TRBV5-6, the J call TRBJ2-3; D possibly uses TRBD1 or TRBD2 (5 bases each). The CDR3 has 19 residues. Germline values: CDR1 SGHDT, CDR2 YYEEEE. V lost 1 base to trimming and J lost 4 bases, with 25 bases between them. The CDR3 nucleotides are TGTGCCAGCAGCTTGATGGTATTCCCGGGACGGAAAGCCCCAGATACGCAGTATTTT. It specifies CASSLMVFPGRKAPDTQYF.

The V and J genes are TRBV9 and TRBJ2-2, with unresolved D. This CDR3 comprises 16 residues. Trimming pared 4 bases from V and 2 bases from J, leaving 15 bases between. Germline CDR1 is SGDLS and CDR2 is YYNGEE. CDR3 sequence: CASSSRALINTGELFF. As DNA, the CDR3 is TGTGCCAGCAGCTCCCGGGCCCTGATTAACACCGGGGAGCTGTTTTTT.

The V gene is TRBV7-9, the J gene TRBJ2-2; D is undetermined. The CDR3 sequence is 16 residues long. Trimming took 1 base from V and 0 from J, leaving 9 bases between them. In germline, CDR1 is SEHNR, CDR2 FQNEAQ (reference sequence). As DNA, the CDR3 is TGTGCCAGCAGCTTAGAGCGACGGCCGAACACCGGGGAGCTGTTTTTT. Amino acid sequence: CASSLERRPNTGELFF.

This clone was counted a single time. J is TRBJ2-2 and V is TRBV11-2; D is unclear. Germline CDR1 and CDR2: SGHAT and FQNNGV. Between the trimmed V and J ends, which lost 6 bases and 2 bases, there was a span of 4 bases. The CDR3 has 12 residues. The CDR3 sequence: CASRSNTGELFF. CDR3 DNA sequence: TGTGCCAGCAGGTCAAACACCGGGGAGCTGTTTTTT.

This chain connects TRBV28 to TRBJ1-1; D might be TRBD1 (5 bases). V lost 1 base and J 14 bases, leaving 23 bases between the germline ends. Looked up from germline, CDR1 is MDHEN and CDR2 is SYDVKM. The CDR3 has 15 amino acids. CDR3 sequence: CASSLSSPVAGRDFF. CDR3 sequence (DNA): TGTGCCAGCAGTTTATCCTCCCCTGTGGCAGGGAGGGACTTCTTT. Complete variable domain (other parts from reference TRBV28 and TRBJ1-1): DVKVTQSSRYLVKRTGEKVFLECVQDMDHENMFWYRQDPGLGLRLIYFSYDVKMKEKGDIPEGYSVSREKKERFSLILESASTNQTSMYLCASSLSSPVAGRDFFGQGTRLTVV.

The genes are TRBV5-4 and TRBJ2-1, with D possibly called TRBD1 or TRBD2 (5 bases each). Trimming removed 4 bases at V and 9 bases at J, with 20 bases between. The CDR3 has 15 amino acids. Germline assignment: CDR1 SGHNT and CDR2 YYREEE (reference sequence). This CDR3 reads CASSAGNKWGGEQFF. Here the CDR3 DNA reads TGTGCCAGCAGCGCGGGTAACAAATGGGGCGGTGAGCAGTTCTTC.

This chain connects TRBV11-3 to TRBJ2-1, with D unresolved. The CDR3 loop spans 14 amino acids. Germline CDR1 and CDR2: SGHNT and YENEEA. V was trimmed by 10 bases and J by 8 bases, leaving 21 bases between them. The CDR3 region is CATIRAISVDEQFF. The DNA for the CDR3 is TGTGCCACCATAAGGGCGATAAGTGTAGATGAGCAGTTCTTC. Variable domain in full (rest from reference TRBV11-3 and TRBJ2-1): EAGVVQSPRYKIIEKKQPVAFWCNPISGHNTLYWYLQNLGQGPELLIRYENEEAVDDSQLPKDRFSAERLKGVDSTLKIQPAELGDSAVYLCATIRAISVDEQFFGPGTRLTVL.

The rearrangement links TRBV5-1 to TRBJ2-2; TRBD2 matches at 7 bases. CDR1 is SGHRS and CDR2 is YFSETQ in the germline V gene. The CDR3 loop spans 15 amino acids. CDR3 coding DNA: TGCTCCTCCTCCCGGGGGGACTCGAACACCGGGGAGCTGTTTTTT. Its translation is CSSSRGDSNTGELFF.